Shown below are 5 T cell receptor beta chains from a single sample sequenced in a study of blood T cell repertoires in COVID-19. Data came from immunoSEQ multiplex PCR; TCRdb stores just in-frame clones and leaves some out. This table has about 190,000 clones, roughly four fifths appearing once. Sequenced material: peripheral blood. The receptors here all came from a man between 50 and 59 years old who had recovered from COVID-19.

In this sample, this clone turned up a few times. The V gene is TRBV24-1, the J gene TRBJ2-6, with a tentative D call TRBD2 (7 bases). This CDR3 is 18 amino acids long. Germline V gene lookup returns CDR1 KGHDR and CDR2 SFDVKD. V lost 9 bases, J lost 0 bases, and 20 bases lay in between. CDR3 coding DNA: TGTGCCACCGAGGGGAGAGGCGGGGGCATCTCTGGGGCCAACGTCCTGACTTTC. Translated, it gives CATEGRGGGISGANVLTF.

This chain links TRBV5-1 with TRBJ2-7; weak D call: TRBD2 (6 bases). The V end was cut by 0 bases, the J end by 5 bases, with 15 bases between. The CDR3 sequence is 15 residues long. Germline V CDR1 and CDR2: SGHRS, YFSETQ. CDR3 sequence reads: CASSLVSGESDEQYF. In DNA form, the CDR3 reads TGCGCCAGCAGCTTGGTATCGGGAGAGAGCGACGAGCAGTACTTC.

CDR3 in DNA: TGTGCCAGCAGTTACGGGATCGATCAGCCCCAGCATTTT. Its protein product is CASSYGIDQPQHF. The genes are TRBV25-1 and TRBJ1-5; no reliable D call. Trimming took off 5 bases at V and 5 bases at J, with 10 bases between the two ends. Germline lookup yields CDR1 MGHDK and CDR2 SYGVNS. The CDR3 is made up of 13 amino acids.

The chain has TRBV15 and TRBJ1-2; D ambiguous. V shed 1 base and J shed 3 bases, with 6 bases lying between them. The CDR3 consists of 13 residues. CDR1 and CDR2 (germline): LNHNV, YYDKDF (reference sequence). The CDR3 bases are TGTGCCACCAGCAGAGTGGCAGACTATGGCTACACCTTC. This codes for CATSRVADYGYTF.

The rearrangement uses TRBV10-1 and TRBJ2-1; 9 bases agree with TRBD1. The CDR3 sequence is 13 residues long. Germline V gene data show CDR1 as WNHNN and CDR2 as SYGVQD (reference sequence). Trimming at V came to 11 bases and at J to 4 bases, leaving 6 bases not matched to a gene. CDR3 in amino acids: CAGTGQGYNEQFF. The CDR3, as DNA: TGCGCCGGAACGGGACAGGGATACAATGAGCAGTTCTTC.